These T cell receptor beta chains were read from a single sample in a study of shared clonotypes between healthy human individuals. The repertoire was sequenced with immunoSEQ multiplex PCR; TCRdb's copy has only in-frame clones and lacks some. This table holds roughly 2.1 million clones, just over 90% found once. Sequences were obtained from naive CD8+ T cells from PBMCs. These receptor sequences come from a man aged 18 to 30 in good health. Some clones in this sample may be carry-over from other donors' samples. CDR3s leave out the opening cysteine and the closing phenylalanine or tryptophan.

V	J	CDR3
TRBV27	TRBJ2-1	ASSPPLGALYNEQF
TRBV19	TRBJ1-1	ASSISANAEAF
TRBV5-5	TRBJ2-7	ASSLSFSEQY
TRBV7-3	TRBJ2-1	ASSLDGGSYNEQF
TRBV27	TRBJ2-1	ASSRLAGDGEQF
TRBV7-9	TRBJ1-1	ASSQGVGTEAF
TRBV13	TRBJ2-3	ASSLGGGLTDTQY
TRBV10-3	TRBJ1-1	AISESLGEAF
TRBV7-6	TRBJ2-2	ASSLVREGLGTGELF
TRBV11-2	TRBJ1-2	ASSSRVPGGYT
TRBV5-6	TRBJ2-5	ASSPVKEWLD
TRBV19	TRBJ2-7	ASRPDSWSYEQY
TRBV4-3	TRBJ2-7	ASSQDSGGSFYEQY
TRBV19	TRBJ1-1	ASNLGRTNTEAF
TRBV5-1	TRBJ2-3	ASSWTPGQGRTDTQY
TRBV6-6	-	ASSYSPLGYEQY
TRBV11-2	TRBJ1-2	ASSFWLVDKESGYT